Presented here are 31 T cell receptor beta chains from one specimen sequenced in a study of brain metastases from non-small cell lung cancer. Some clones are missing from TCRdb's copy, which holds only in-frame ones; the method was immunoSEQ multiplex PCR. The sample carries about 3,300 clones, around 95% recorded once. Source material: tumor-adjacent normal tissue. The receptor source for this set is a donor at least 40 years old with non-small cell lung cancer.

The chain joins TRBV7-9 to TRBJ1-2, with no clear D. This CDR3 spans 14 amino acids. Trimming stripped 1 base from V and 3 bases from J, with 9 bases between. Looked up from germline, CDR1 is SEHNR and CDR2 is FQNEAQ (reference sequence). CDR3 region: CASSLVTAHYGYTF. For the CDR3, the DNA is TGTGCCAGCAGCTTAGTTACTGCACACTATGGCTACACCTTC. The full variable domain, with the rest looked up from reference TRBV7-9 and TRBJ1-2, is DTGVSQNPRHKITKRGQNVTFRCDPISEHNRLYWYRQTLGQGPEFLTYFQNEAQLEKSRLLSDRFSAERPKGSFSTLEIQRTEQGDSAMYLCASSLVTAHYGYTFGSGTRLTVV.

A remark on this clone: One junction end does not reproduce the germline sequence, and a read error may be involved. The V gene is TRBV5-4, the J gene TRBJ2-4; D perhaps matches TRBD2 (5 bases). In germline, CDR1 is SGHNT, CDR2 YYREEE (reference sequence). The CDR3 runs 14 residues. The CDR3 DNA follows: TGTGTCAGCAGCTCGTCTAGCAGCCAAAACATTCAGTACTTC. The encoded protein is CVSSSSSSQNIQYF.

The chain joins TRBV5-1 to TRBJ2-3; D is ambiguous. Trimming took off 2 bases at V and 5 bases at J, with 12 bases between the two ends. The V gene's germline CDR1 is SGHRS and CDR2 YFSETQ. The CDR3 length is 14 residues. Here the CDR3 DNA reads TGCGCCAGCAGCTTTACGATCTCGCAAGATACGCAGTATTTT. Amino acids: CASSFTISQDTQYF.

The chain joins TRBV6-2 or TRBV6-3 to TRBJ1-6, with D unclear. The ends were cut back, 2 bases at V and 10 bases at J, with 9 bases in the middle. Germline-derived CDR1 and CDR2 are MNHEY and SVGEGT. This CDR3 region has 13 residues. CDR3 bases: TGTGCCAGCAGTTACGAGGTCCAGTCACCCCTCCACTTT. It encodes CASSYEVQSPLHF.

This chain connects TRBV28 to TRBJ1-1; no clear D. Trimming cost V 10 bases and J 6 bases, with 9 bases left between them. Germline V lookup: CDR1 MDHEN, CDR2 SYDVKM. The CDR3 extends over 10 amino acids. This CDR3 reads CATISAEAFF. The DNA of the CDR3 is TGTGCCACCATCAGCGCTGAAGCTTTCTTT.

The rearrangement links TRBV6-6 to TRBJ2-3; 9 bases are shared with TRBD1. Germline CDR1 is MNHNY and CDR2 is SVGAGI (reference sequence). V trimming: 6 bases; J trimming: 4 bases; junction bases outside the gene matches: 11. This CDR3 has 16 residues. CDR3: CASRAHRDREADTQYF. DNA of the CDR3: TGTGCCAGCAGAGCCCATCGGGACAGGGAAGCAGATACGCAGTATTTT.

The chain carries TRBV6-5 and TRBJ2-1, with 10 positions matching TRBD1. The trim removed 6 bases at V and 6 bases at J, leaving 8 bases unmatched. This CDR3 is built from 15 residues. CDR1 is MNHEY and CDR2 is SVGAGI in the germline V gene. CDR3 in amino acids: CASRGPGQGSNEQFF. CDR3 sequence (DNA): TGTGCCAGCAGGGGACCGGGACAGGGGTCCAATGAGCAGTTCTTC.

This rearrangement joins TRBV28 to TRBJ2-7; D is possibly TRBD2 (5 bases). Trimming cost V 4 bases and J 8 bases, with 12 bases left between them. Germline-derived CDR1 and CDR2 are MDHEN and SYDVKM. The CDR3 is 12 residues long. CDR3 region: CASSSDREKQYF. The CDR3 DNA follows: TGTGCCAGCAGTTCCGACCGGGAAAAGCAGTACTTC.

The J gene is TRBJ2-5, the V gene TRBV5-1; 7 bases line up with TRBD2. The germline gives CDR1 SGHRS, CDR2 YFSETQ. With V trimmed by 1 base and J by 3 bases, 6 bases remained unmatched. CDR3 length equals 15 residues. The CDR3 is CASSLFVAGEETQYF. The CDR3 region has the DNA TGCGCCAGCAGCTTGTTCGTTGCGGGAGAAGAGACCCAGTACTTC.

The chain combines TRBV29-1 with TRBJ2-1; D gene uncertain. V shed 5 bases and J shed 6 bases, with 11 bases lying between them. Germline V gene data show CDR1 as SQVTM and CDR2 as ANQGSEA. This CDR3 comprises 12 residues. The CDR3 region has the DNA TGCAGCGTTCCCACCGGTCCCAATGAGCAGTTCTTC. This translates into CSVPTGPNEQFF.

Comments on this clone: One end of the junction fails to match germline, which may point to a read error. The chain is built from TRBV7-8 and TRBJ2-3, with a possible D match to TRBD1 (5 bases). The CDR3 has 14 amino acids. Germline CDR1 SGHVS, CDR2 FQNEAQ. CDR3 in DNA: TGTGCCAGCAGCCCTGACAGTTCCATAGATATGCAGTATTTT. Protein sequence: CASSPDSSIDMQYF.

This clone was seen just once. The V gene is TRBV6-5, the J gene TRBJ2-7; D is undetermined. V was pared by 4 bases and J by 2 bases, with 12 bases between. This CDR3 comprises 14 residues. Germline CDR1 MNHEY, CDR2 SVGAGI. CDR3 sequence: CASSSGLPPYEQYF. The CDR3 nucleotides are TGTGCCAGCAGTTCGGGCCTTCCCCCCTACGAGCAGTACTTC.

The chain joins TRBV7-9 to TRBJ1-2; 9 bases fit TRBD1. Trimming took 0 bases from V and 10 from J; bases not matched to a gene: 6. The CDR3 runs to 14 residues. Germline V gives CDR1 SEHNR, CDR2 FQNEAQ (reference sequence). The CDR3 reads CASSLAVGTGSYTF. In nucleotides, the CDR3 is TGTGCCAGCAGCTTAGCAGTCGGGACAGGGTCCTACACCTTC.

The gene calls are TRBV9 and TRBJ2-3; D is ambiguous. The V gene's germline CDR1 is SGDLS and CDR2 YYNGEE. V lost 0 bases, J lost 2 bases, and 7 bases lay in between. The CDR3 consists of 14 residues. CDR3 amino acids: CASSVVADTDTQYF. DNA for the CDR3: TGTGCCAGCAGCGTAGTTGCGGACACAGATACGCAGTATTTT.

On this clone: The conserved phenylalanine or tryptophan is not found at the CDR3 terminus, so this likely reflects a read error. The J gene is TRBJ1-1, the V gene TRBV19, with D possibly TRBD1 on 5 matching bases. V lost 6 bases and J 0 bases, leaving 17 bases between the germline ends. In germline, CDR1 is LNHDA, CDR2 SQIVND (reference sequence). This CDR3 has 16 residues. The CDR3 loop is CASRTRGGPLNTEAFS. DNA for the CDR3: TGTGCCAGTAGAACAAGGGGAGGACCGTTGAACACTGAAGCTTTCTCT.

V usage is TRBV7-2 and J usage is TRBJ1-4; 9 nucleotides line up with TRBD1. The V and J ends lost 4 bases and 6 bases, in that order; junction bases with no gene match: 6. Germline CDR1 and CDR2: SGHTA and FQGNSA. The length of the CDR3 is 15 residues. CDR3 sequence reads: CASSSQGASYEKLFF. Written as DNA, the CDR3 is TGTGCCAGCAGCTCACAGGGGGCGAGTTATGAAAAACTGTTTTTT.

The chain carries TRBV2 and TRBJ2-7; perhaps TRBD2 as D (7 bases). Trimming took 3 bases from V and 3 from J, leaving 12 bases between them. CDR3 length equals 14 residues. Germline CDR1 reads SNHLY; CDR2 reads FYNNEI. CDR3 coding DNA: TGTGCCAGCAGTGAGAGTAGGGGGGGCTACGAGCAGTACTTC. It translates to CASSESRGGYEQYF.

The chain couples TRBV30 to TRBJ2-1; 12 bases map to TRBD1. The CDR3 extends over 12 amino acids. CDR1 is GTSNPN and CDR2 is SVGIG in the germline V gene (reference sequence). Trimming removed 7 bases from V and 9 bases from J; junction bases left unmatched: 4. Here the CDR3 DNA reads TGTGCCTCGGGACAGGGGGCGAGTGAGCAGTTCTTC. Its protein product is CASGQGASEQFF.

This chain links TRBV4-1 with TRBJ2-3; a possible D gene is TRBD2 (6 bases). CDR1 MGHRA and CDR2 YSYEKL come from the germline V gene. Trimming shortened V by 0 bases and J by 4 bases, and 20 bases separated the two germline ends. The CDR3 loop spans 18 amino acids. DNA for the CDR3: TGCGCCAGCAGCCAAGAGAAGGGGACTGAGGGCGGCGCAGATACGCAGTATTTT. This translates into CASSQEKGTEGGADTQYF.

The gene calls are TRBV6-2 or TRBV6-3 and TRBJ2-5, with D unclear. V was trimmed by 1 base and J by 3 bases, leaving 9 bases between them. Germline V gene sequence: CDR1 MNHEY, CDR2 SVGEGT. This CDR3 has 14 residues. CDR3 sequence: CASSYFTGEETQYF. CDR3 coding DNA: TGTGCCAGCAGTTACTTTACGGGTGAAGAGACCCAGTACTTC.

V and J are TRBV9 and TRBJ2-1; D perhaps matches TRBD2 (6 bases). Germline values: CDR1 SGDLS, CDR2 YYNGEE. Trimming pared 4 bases from V and 2 bases from J, leaving 16 bases between. CDR3 size: 16 residues. CDR3 DNA: TGTGCCAGCAGCCCTATCGGGACTCCTACCTACAATGAGCAGTTCTTC. This encodes CASSPIGTPTYNEQFF.

The CDR3 coding sequence is TGTGCCAGCAGCCCCTCGGGACGGCCCCAAGAGACCCAGTACTTC. It yields the protein CASSPSGRPQETQYF. The chain is built from TRBV5-4 and TRBJ2-5; D tentatively fits TRBD1 or TRBD2 (5 bases each). V lost 4 bases and J 1 base, leaving 14 bases between the germline ends. Germline V gene data show CDR1 as SGHNT and CDR2 as YYREEE (reference sequence). The CDR3 is 15 residues long.

The rearrangement joins TRBV24-1 to TRBJ2-1; 10 nucleotides line up with TRBD2. V lost 4 bases, J lost 7 bases, and 12 bases stayed unmatched. This CDR3 region has 17 residues. Germline CDR1 and CDR2: KGHDR and SFDVKD. In DNA form, the CDR3 reads TGTGCCACCAGTGACCCTCTAGCGGGAGTAGGGAATAATGAGCAGTTCTTC. Protein: CATSDPLAGVGNNEQFF.

The chain is built from TRBV7-2 and TRBJ1-1; D gene unclear. This CDR3 comprises 14 residues. Germline V gene data show CDR1 as SGHTA and CDR2 as FQGNSA. The V and J ends lost 3 bases and 3 bases respectively, with 11 bases between them. The chain's CDR3 is CASSFDISYTEAFF. CDR3 DNA sequence: TGTGCCAGCAGCTTCGACATATCATACACTGAAGCTTTCTTT.

This chain joins TRBV27 and TRBJ2-3; 7 bases map to TRBD1. From germline, CDR1 is MNHEY and CDR2 SMNVEV (reference sequence). The trim removed 5 bases at V and 2 bases at J, leaving 7 bases unmatched. The CDR3 is made up of 15 amino acids. The CDR3 DNA follows: TGTGCCAGCAGTCCAGGACAGGTACTCACAGATACGCAGTATTTT. Protein: CASSPGQVLTDTQYF.

The sample holds one count of this clone. Written as DNA, the CDR3 is TGTGCCTGGAGGGTGGCGGGAGTCGAGACCCAGTACTTC. Protein: CAWRVAGVETQYF. J is TRBJ2-5 and V is TRBV30; TRBD2 aligns across 7 bases. Trimming removed 3 bases from V and 5 bases from J; junction bases left unmatched: 6. CDR3 length: 13 residues. The germline CDR1 and CDR2 sequences are GTSNPN and SVGIG (reference sequence).

This clone has just one count. This chain connects TRBV19 to TRBJ2-1; the match to TRBD2 covers 13 bases. This CDR3 has 16 amino acids. Germline values: CDR1 LNHDA, CDR2 SQIVND (reference sequence). Trimming at V came to 4 bases and at J to 5 bases, leaving 5 bases not matched to a gene. The CDR3 spells CASSTQGLAGNNEQFF. CDR3 nucleotides: TGTGCCAGTAGTACTCAGGGACTAGCGGGGAACAATGAGCAGTTCTTC.

This clone was counted once. The chain employs TRBV2 and TRBJ1-6, with 7 bases lining up with TRBD1. J was trimmed by 6 bases and V by 8 bases; bases with no gene match: 7. The CDR3 runs 14 residues. Germline V lookup: CDR1 SNHLY, CDR2 FYNNEI. Here the CDR3 reads CASRRDSVNSPLHF. CDR3 sequence (DNA): TGTGCCAGCCGAAGGGACAGTGTTAATTCACCCCTCCACTTT.

The rearrangement links TRBV27 to TRBJ1-2; no reliable D call. Deletions cut 8 bases from V and 0 bases from J, with 10 bases between. This CDR3 region has 13 residues. The germline CDR1 and CDR2 sequences are MNHEY and SMNVEV (reference sequence). This CDR3 reads CASREWSNYGYTF. The CDR3 region has the DNA TGTGCCAGCCGCGAGTGGTCTAACTATGGCTACACCTTC.

This clone was detected once. The junction departs from the called germline gene at one end, perhaps through a read error. This chain connects TRBV7-3 to TRBJ2-3, with D possibly matching TRBD2 (5 bases). CDR1 and CDR2 from the germline V gene are SGHTA and FQGTGA. The CDR3 consists of 14 residues. In DNA form, the CDR3 reads TGTGCCAGCAGCTTTCAGTCTAGCACAGATATGCAGTATTTT. Amino acids: CASSFQSSTDMQYF.

The table lists this clone with a count of one. The rearrangement links TRBV7-8 to TRBJ2-3; possibly TRBD2 for D (5 bases). Trimming cost V 3 bases and J 5 bases, with 12 bases left between them. The CDR3 runs 14 residues. CDR1 and CDR2 from the germline V gene are SGHVS and FQNEAQ. CDR3 DNA sequence: TGTGCCAGCAGCTTGTCACGGGCGGGAGATACGCAGTATTTT. As protein: CASSLSRAGDTQYF.